Detailed here is one T cell receptor beta chain. The antigen remains undetermined. This sample is part of a study of shared clonotypes between healthy human individuals. Findings and limits, study-wide: Estimated clonotype richness was generally higher in naive than memory subsets. The study found lower generation probabilities in non-shared clonotypes than in those shared by all four donors.

Germline CDR1 is MRHNA and CDR2 is SNTAGT. V was pared by 3 bases and J by 9 bases, with 12 bases between. The CDR3 length is 13 residues. In replicate PCRs of sorted subsets, roughly 200 ng DNA, approximately 28,000 T cell genomes, was used. TCRdb keeps only in-frame clones here, not all; method: immunoSEQ multiplex PCR. Of about 510,000 clones in the sample, approximately 95% were seen once. This sequence originates from a woman aged 25 to 45 in good health. The sequencing input was naive CD4+ T cells sorted from blood. The subset here: CD45RA+ positively selected. The genes are TRBV6-4 and TRBJ2-1; no firm D call. CDR3 residues: CASSEGPLGEQFF. The CDR3 region has the DNA TGTGCCAGCAGTGAAGGGCCCCTGGGTGAGCAGTTCTTC.